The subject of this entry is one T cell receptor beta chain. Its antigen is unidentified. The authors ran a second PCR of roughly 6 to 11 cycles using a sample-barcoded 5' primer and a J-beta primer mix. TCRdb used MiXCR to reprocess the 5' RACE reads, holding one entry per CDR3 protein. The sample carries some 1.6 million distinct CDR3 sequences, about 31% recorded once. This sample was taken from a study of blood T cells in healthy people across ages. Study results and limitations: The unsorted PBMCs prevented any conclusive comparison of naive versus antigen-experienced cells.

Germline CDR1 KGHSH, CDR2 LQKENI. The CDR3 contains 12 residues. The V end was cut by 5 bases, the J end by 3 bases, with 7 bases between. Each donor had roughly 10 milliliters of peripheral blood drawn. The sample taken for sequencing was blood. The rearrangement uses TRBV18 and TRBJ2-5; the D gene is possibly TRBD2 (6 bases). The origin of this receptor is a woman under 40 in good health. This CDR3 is CASSAGKETQYF. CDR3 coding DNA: TGTGCCAGCTCAGCGGGGAAAGAGACCCAGTACTTC.